Each of the 3 T cell receptor beta chains below was sequenced from the same sample in a study of T-cell memory formation after mild COVID-19. TCRdb reprocessed the 5' RACE reads via MiXCR and lists one record per CDR3 protein. The repertoire holds 220,000 or so distinct CDR3 sequences, with 9.5% as singletons. Sequenced sample: PBMCs or a T cell subset sorted from them (not recorded which). These receptors all come from a man between 18 and 35 years old who had mild COVID-19 (a few samples of this study predate the infection). Cell type and time point are not known.

The chain joins TRBV9 to TRBJ2-3; possibly TRBD1 or TRBD2 for D (5 bases each). This CDR3 region has 16 residues. Germline CDR1 SGDLS, CDR2 YYNGEE. The V gene lost 0 bases and the J gene lost 1 base, with 12 bases spanning the gap. CDR3 nucleotide sequence: TGTGCCAGCAGCGTAGCTATTCGGGACCGCACAGATACGCAGTATTTT. This sequence encodes CASSVAIRDRTDTQYF.

The J gene is TRBJ2-5, the V gene TRBV6-4; D remains unclear. Trimming took off 8 bases at V and 5 bases at J, with 12 bases between the two ends. CDR1 and CDR2 from the germline V gene are MRHNA and SNTAGT. This CDR3 spans 12 amino acids. CDR3 bases: TGTGCCAGCGGGGTCCCCAGGGAGACCCAGTACTTC. Translation: CASGVPRETQYF.

CDR3 DNA: TGTGCCAGCAGTACCGGGAAGAACACTGAAGCTTTCTTT. Translation: CASSTGKNTEAFF. This chain links TRBV27 with TRBJ1-1; no clear D. The CDR3 is 13 amino acids. Trimming removed 5 bases from V and 1 base from J, with 8 bases in between. Germline V gene data show CDR1 as MNHEY and CDR2 as SMNVEV (reference sequence).